This TCR beta chain was captured in a study of graft-versus-host responses after intestinal transplantation. Study information: Among the recipients, transplants were multivisceral, liver-intestinal, or isolated intestinal.

Whole-study results and caveats: Detection of GvH clones occurred in recipient marrow, and some had their first appearance in ileum or blood.

Trimming stripped 0 bases from V and 3 bases from J, with 6 bases between. This CDR3 comprises 13 residues. Germline CDR1 reads PRHDT; CDR2 reads FYEKMQ (reference sequence). Data came from immunoSEQ multiplex PCR; TCRdb stores just in-frame clones and leaves some out. This sample yields 60,000 to 80,000 clones, of which roughly 87% are seen a single time; about 1.3% belongs to the top ten. As to this clone: Its antigen is not identified. Other DNA sequences of this sample code for an identical CDR3.

The receptor's source is a human donor who received an intestinal transplant. The chain joins TRBV13 to TRBJ2-7; tentatively, D is TRBD1 (5 bases). Sequenced here: unstimulated CD8+ T cells sorted from spleen or lymph node cells, sampled before intestinal transplant. DNA of the CDR3: TGTGCCAGCAGCTTAGGAAGGGGCTACGAGCAGTACTTC. It translates to CASSLGRGYEQYF.